This T cell receptor (beta chain) derives from a study of blood T cell repertoires in COVID-19. Turning to the study itself: Material from acute and convalescent COVID-19 was sourced from the United States, Italy and Spain. PBMCs, B-cell-depleted T cells, or T cells were the source of the cDNA or gDNA that made up the material.

Source study methods: Amplification from reference gene primers served as the basis for estimated nucleated cell counts. Assay: immunoSEQ multiplex PCR; the TCRdb copy retains only in-frame clones and omits some. Clone size and the V and J calls come from that table; the DNA yielded D and trimming. The sample contains under 250,000 clones, about 83% of which appear only once. The CDR3 length is 15 residues. The germline V gene has CDR1 SGDLS and CDR2 YYNGEE. J gave up 7 bases and V 0 bases, and 6 bases lay outside the gene matches. What was sequenced was peripheral blood. This receptor was taken from a human donor in a cohort sampled during active COVID-19. The chain joins TRBV9 to TRBJ2-1; TRBD1 agrees at 8 bases. Here the CDR3 reads CASSVEQGGVNEQFF. In DNA, the CDR3 is TGTGCCAGCAGCGTAGAACAGGGGGGCGTAAATGAGCAGTTCTTC.